These T cell receptor beta chains were read from a single sample in a study of graft-versus-host responses after intestinal transplantation. Profiling relied on immunoSEQ multiplex PCR, and the TCRdb table lists in-frame clones only, not all of them. The profile covers around 13,000 clones, with under 40% appearing a single time and approximately 2.4% taken by the ten largest. The sample was alloreactive CD8+ T cells from a mixed lymphocyte reaction culture, taken before intestinal transplant. The receptors originated from a human patient who received an intestinal transplant. The CDR3 runs from the conserved cysteine through the conserved F or W. D genes are given only for firm matches.

TRBV4-1 | TRBD1 | CASSQGDRSSYEQYF
TRBV5-8 | NA | CASSLLQAFF
TRBV27 | TRBD1 | CASYSPGQGNSPLHF
TRBV30 | TRBD2 | CAWTSGSIDEQFF
TRBV10-3 | TRBD1 | CATYRGPPTYGYTF
TRBV18 | NA | CASSLHRRAFF
TRBV15 | NA | CATSRDRGMIAANSYNEQFF
TRBV7-9 | NA | CASSLVPGHTNQPQHF
TRBV4-1 | TRBD2 | CASSSGEGSEQYF
TRBV5-1 | NA | CASSPDVGAFEQYF
TRBV5-1 | NA | CASSIGQRPGNTIYF
TRBV9 | TRBD1 | CASSGTGTDYGNTIYF
TRBV6-1 | TRBD1 | CASSLRDSTGELFF
TRBV6-5 | NA | CASFLGNTGELFF
TRBV6-4 | NA | CASSGAGSTDTQYF
TRBV6-5 | TRBD1 | CASSPQGPNYGYTF
TRBV6-6 | TRBD2 | CASSYGLAPYEQYF
TRBV6-7 | TRBD1 | CASSLIPGGAWEGYTF
TRBV5-1 | TRBD1 | CASRMDRTYEQYF
TRBV6-1 | TRBD1 | CASGQGNEKLFF
TRBV6-4 | TRBD1 | CASTWTGVLSDEQFF
TRBV19 | NA | CASSIDSGDLSYNEQFF
TRBV5-6 | TRBD2 | CASSSGGYEQYF
TRBV4-1 | NA | CASSQGPNTEAFF
TRBV28 | NA | CASSVGRYNEQFF
TRBV15 | NA | CATQLQSSGNTIYF
TRBV21-1 | NA | CASSLAAFQETQYF
TRBV5-1 | NA | CASSFGYSPLHF
TRBV6-9 | NA | CASSEAPSLWPPHNF
TRBV29-1 | TRBD2 | CSVEVAGVSYEQYF
TRBV6-1 | NA | CASSVYRDFLSYEQYF
TRBV27 | NA | CASSLDGGAAEQYF
TRBV13 | NA | CASSPGVLEQYF
TRBV7-9 | NA | CASSLVSAIETQYF
TRBV6-5 | NA | CASRLGSGETQYF
TRBV2 | NA | CASSDSWAGNTGELFF
TRBV6-1 | NA | CASSEGVIGNTIYF
TRBV5-6 | TRBD1 | CASSYTGTELYGYTF
TRBV11-3 | NA | CASSTLHAKSYEQYF